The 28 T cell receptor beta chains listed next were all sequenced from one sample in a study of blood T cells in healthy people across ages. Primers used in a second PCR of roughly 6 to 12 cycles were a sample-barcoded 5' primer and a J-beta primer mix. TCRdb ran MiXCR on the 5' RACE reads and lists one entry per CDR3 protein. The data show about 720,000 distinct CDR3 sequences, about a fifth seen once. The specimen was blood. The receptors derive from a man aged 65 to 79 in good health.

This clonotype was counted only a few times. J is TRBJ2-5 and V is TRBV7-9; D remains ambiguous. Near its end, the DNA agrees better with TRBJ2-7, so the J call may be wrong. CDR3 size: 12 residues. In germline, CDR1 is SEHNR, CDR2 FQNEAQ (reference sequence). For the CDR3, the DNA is TGTGCCAGCAGCTTGACAAGGGTCGAGCAGTACTTC. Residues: CASSLTRVEQYF.

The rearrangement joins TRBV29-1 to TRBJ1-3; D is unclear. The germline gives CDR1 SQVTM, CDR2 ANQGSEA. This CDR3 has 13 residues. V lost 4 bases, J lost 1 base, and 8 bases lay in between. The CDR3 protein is CSVVQLSGNTIYF. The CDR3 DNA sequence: TGCAGCGTTGTTCAGCTATCTGGAAACACCATATATTTT.

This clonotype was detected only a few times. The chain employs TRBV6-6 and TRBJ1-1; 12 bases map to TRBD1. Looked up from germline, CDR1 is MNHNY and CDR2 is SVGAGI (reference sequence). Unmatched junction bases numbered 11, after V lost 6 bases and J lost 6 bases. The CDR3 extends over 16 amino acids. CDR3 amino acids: CASSTGTGGKSSEAFF. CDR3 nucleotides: TGTGCCAGCAGCACAGGGACAGGGGGCAAAAGTTCTGAAGCTTTCTTT.

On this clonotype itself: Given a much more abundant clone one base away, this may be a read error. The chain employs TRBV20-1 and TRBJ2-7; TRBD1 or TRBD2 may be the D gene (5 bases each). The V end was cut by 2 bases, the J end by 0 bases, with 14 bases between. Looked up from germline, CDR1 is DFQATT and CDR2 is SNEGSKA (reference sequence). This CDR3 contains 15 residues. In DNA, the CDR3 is TGCAGTGCTAGACCGGGACCAGCGGCCTCCTACGAGCAGTACTTC. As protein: CSARPGPAASYEQYF.

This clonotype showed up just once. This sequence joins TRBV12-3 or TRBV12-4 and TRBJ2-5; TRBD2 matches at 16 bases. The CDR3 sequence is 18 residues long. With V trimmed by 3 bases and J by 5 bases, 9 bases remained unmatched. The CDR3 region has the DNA TGTGCCAGCAGTTTGGGGACTAGCGGGAGGGTCTATTGGGAGACCCAGTACTTC. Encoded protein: CASSLGTSGRVYWETQYF.

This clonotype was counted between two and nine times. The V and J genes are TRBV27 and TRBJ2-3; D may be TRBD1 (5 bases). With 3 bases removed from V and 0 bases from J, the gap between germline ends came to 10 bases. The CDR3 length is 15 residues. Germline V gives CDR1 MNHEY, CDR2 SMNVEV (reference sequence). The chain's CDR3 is CASSFRGKSTDTQYF. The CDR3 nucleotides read TGTGCCAGCAGTTTTAGGGGCAAAAGCACAGATACGCAGTATTTT.

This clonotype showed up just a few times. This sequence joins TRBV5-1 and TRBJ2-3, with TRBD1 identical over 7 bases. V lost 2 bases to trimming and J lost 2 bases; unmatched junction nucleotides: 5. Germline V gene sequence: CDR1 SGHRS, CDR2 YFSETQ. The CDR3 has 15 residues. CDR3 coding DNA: TGCGCCAGCAGCTTCCGGACAGGAGACACAGATACGCAGTATTTT. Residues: CASSFRTGDTDTQYF.

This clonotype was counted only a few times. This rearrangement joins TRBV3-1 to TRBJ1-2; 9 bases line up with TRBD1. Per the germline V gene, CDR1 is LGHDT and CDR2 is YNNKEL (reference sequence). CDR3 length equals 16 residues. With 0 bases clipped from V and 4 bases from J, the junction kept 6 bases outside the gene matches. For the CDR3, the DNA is TGTGCCAGCAGCCAAGATTTGGGACAGGGAAGCTATGGCTACACCTTC. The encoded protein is CASSQDLGQGSYGYTF.

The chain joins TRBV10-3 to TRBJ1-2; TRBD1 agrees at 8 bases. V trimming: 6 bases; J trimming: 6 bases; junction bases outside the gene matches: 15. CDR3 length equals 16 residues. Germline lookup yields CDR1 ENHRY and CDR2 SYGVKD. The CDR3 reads CAISEPRTGKSDGYTF. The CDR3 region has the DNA TGTGCCATCAGCGAACCTCGGACAGGGAAGTCAGATGGCTACACCTTC.

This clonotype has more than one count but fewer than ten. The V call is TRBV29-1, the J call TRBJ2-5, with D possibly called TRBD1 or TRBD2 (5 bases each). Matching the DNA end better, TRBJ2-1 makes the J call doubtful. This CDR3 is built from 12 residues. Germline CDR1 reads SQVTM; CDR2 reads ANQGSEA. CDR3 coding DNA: TGCAGCTCCTGGCGTGTTGGGGGTGAGCAGTTCTTC. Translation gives CSSWRVGGEQFF.

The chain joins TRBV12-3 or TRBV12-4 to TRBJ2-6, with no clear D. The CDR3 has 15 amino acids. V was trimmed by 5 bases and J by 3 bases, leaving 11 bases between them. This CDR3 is CASSPSRVGANVLTF. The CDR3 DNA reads TGTGCCAGCAGTCCGTCCCGGGTTGGGGCCAACGTCCTGACTTTC.

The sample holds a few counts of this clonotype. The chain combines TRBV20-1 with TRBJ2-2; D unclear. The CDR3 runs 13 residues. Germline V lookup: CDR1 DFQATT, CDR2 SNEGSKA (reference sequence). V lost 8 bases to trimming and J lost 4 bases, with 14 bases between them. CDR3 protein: CSTGRDVTGELFF. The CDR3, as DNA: TGCAGTACCGGACGAGATGTCACCGGGGAGCTGTTTTTT.

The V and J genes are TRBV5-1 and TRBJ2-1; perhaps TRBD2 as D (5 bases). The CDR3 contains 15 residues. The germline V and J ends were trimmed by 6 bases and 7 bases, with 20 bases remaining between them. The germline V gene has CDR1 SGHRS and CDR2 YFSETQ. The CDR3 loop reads CASKSEGSGTNEQFF. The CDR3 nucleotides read TGCGCCAGCAAATCCGAGGGCAGTGGAACAAATGAGCAGTTCTTC. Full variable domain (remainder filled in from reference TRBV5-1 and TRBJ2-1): KAGVTQTPRYLIKTRGQQVTLSCSPISGHRSVSWYQQTPGQGLQFLFEYFSETQRNKGNFPGRFSGRQFSNSRSEMNVSTLELGDSALYLCASKSEGSGTNEQFFGPGTRLTVL.

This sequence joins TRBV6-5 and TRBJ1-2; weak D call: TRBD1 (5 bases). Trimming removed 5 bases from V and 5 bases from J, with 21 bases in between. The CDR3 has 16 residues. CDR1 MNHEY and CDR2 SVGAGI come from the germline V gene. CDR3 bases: TGTGCCAGCAGTCCTCGACAGAGTTACCATTCATATGGCTACACCTTC. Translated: CASSPRQSYHSYGYTF.

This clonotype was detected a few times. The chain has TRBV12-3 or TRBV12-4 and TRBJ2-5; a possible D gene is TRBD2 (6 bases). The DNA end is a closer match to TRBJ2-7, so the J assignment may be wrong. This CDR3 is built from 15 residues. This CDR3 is CASSFGRKSSYEQYF. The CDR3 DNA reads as TGTGCCAGCAGTTTCGGGAGAAAAAGCTCCTACGAGCAGTACTTC.

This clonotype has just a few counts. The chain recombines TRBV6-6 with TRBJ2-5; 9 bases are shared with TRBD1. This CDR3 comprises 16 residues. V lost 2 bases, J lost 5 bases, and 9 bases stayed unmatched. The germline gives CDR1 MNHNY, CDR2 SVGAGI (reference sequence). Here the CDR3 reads CASSYATGGDVETQYF. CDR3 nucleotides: TGTGCCAGCAGTTACGCTACAGGGGGCGATGTGGAGACCCAGTACTTC.

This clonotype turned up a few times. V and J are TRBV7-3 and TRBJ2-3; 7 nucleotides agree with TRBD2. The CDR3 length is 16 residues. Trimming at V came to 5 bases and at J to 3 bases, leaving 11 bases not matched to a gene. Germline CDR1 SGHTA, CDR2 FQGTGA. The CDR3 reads CASSLWGGERTDTQYF. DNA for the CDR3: TGTGCCAGCAGCCTCTGGGGGGGGGAGAGAACAGATACGCAGTATTTT.

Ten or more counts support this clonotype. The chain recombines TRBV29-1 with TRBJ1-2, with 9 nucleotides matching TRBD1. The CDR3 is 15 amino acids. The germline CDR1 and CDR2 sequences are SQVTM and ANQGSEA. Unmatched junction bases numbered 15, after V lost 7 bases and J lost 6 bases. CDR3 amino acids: CSAPQTGGFFDGYTF. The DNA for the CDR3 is TGCAGCGCACCCCAGACAGGGGGATTTTTCGATGGCTACACCTTC.

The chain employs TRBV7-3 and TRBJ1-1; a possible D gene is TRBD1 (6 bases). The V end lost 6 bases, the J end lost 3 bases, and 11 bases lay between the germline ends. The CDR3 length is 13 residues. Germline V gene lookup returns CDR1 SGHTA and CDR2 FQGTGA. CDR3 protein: CASSQQGHTEAFF. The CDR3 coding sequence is TGTGCCAGCAGTCAACAGGGTCACACTGAAGCTTTCTTT.

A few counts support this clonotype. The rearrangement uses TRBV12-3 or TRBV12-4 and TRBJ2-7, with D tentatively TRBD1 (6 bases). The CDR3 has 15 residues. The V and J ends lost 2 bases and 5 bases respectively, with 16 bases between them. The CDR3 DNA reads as TGTGCCAGCAGTTTATGGGGGCAGGGAGTCGACGAGCAGTACTTC. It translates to CASSLWGQGVDEQYF.

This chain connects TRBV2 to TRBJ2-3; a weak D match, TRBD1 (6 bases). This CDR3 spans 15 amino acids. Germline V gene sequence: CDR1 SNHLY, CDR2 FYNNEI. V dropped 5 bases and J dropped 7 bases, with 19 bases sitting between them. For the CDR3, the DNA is TGTGCCAGCAGTTACACAGGGACGACGAAAAATACGCAGTATTTT. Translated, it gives CASSYTGTTKNTQYF.

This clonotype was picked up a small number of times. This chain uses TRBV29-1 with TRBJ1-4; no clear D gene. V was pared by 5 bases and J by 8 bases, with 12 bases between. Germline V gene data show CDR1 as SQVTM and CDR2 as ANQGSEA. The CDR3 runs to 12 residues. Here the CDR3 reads CSVSSVGEKLFF. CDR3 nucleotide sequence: TGCAGCGTTTCAAGTGTGGGCGAAAAACTGTTTTTT.

CDR3 sequence (DNA): TGTGCCAGCAGCTCGACAGGGGAAAACATTCAGTACTTC. Its protein is CASSSTGENIQYF. This rearrangement joins TRBV7-9 to TRBJ2-4, with 8 bases that match TRBD1. The germline CDR1 and CDR2 sequences are SEHNR and FQNEAQ (reference sequence). V lost 4 bases to trimming and J lost 5 bases; unmatched junction nucleotides: 1. The length of the CDR3 is 13 residues.

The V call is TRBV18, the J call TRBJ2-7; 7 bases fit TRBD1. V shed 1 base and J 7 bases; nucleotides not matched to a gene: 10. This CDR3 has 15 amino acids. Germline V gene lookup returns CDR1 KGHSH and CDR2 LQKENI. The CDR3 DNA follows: TGTGCCAGCTCACCACTTGGAGACAGGGCAGGTGAGCAGTACTTC. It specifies CASSPLGDRAGEQYF. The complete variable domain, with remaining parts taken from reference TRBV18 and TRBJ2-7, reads NAGVMQNPRHLVRRRGQEARLRCSPMKGHSHVYWYRQLPEEGLKFMVYLQKENIIDESGMPKERFSAEFPKEGPSILRIQQVVRGDSAAYFCASSPLGDRAGEQYFGPGTRLTVT.

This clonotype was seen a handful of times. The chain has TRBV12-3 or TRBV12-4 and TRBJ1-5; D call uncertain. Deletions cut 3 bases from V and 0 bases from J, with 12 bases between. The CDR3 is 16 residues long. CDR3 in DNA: TGTGCCAGCAGTTTTTCGACGGGATATAGCAATCAGCCCCAGCATTTT. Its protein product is CASSFSTGYSNQPQHF.

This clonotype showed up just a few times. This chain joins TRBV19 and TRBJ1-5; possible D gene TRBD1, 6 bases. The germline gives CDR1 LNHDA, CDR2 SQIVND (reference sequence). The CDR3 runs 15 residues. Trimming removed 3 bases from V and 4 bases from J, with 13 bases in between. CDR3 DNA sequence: TGTGCCAGTAGTATTTCCGGACAGCAAAATCAGCCCCAGCATTTT. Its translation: CASSISGQQNQPQHF.

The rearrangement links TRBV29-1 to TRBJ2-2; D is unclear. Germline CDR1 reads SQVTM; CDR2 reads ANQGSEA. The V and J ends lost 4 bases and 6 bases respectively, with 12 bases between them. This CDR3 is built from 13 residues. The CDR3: CSVAPLSSGELFF. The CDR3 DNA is TGCAGCGTTGCCCCGCTTTCCTCCGGGGAGCTGTTTTTT.

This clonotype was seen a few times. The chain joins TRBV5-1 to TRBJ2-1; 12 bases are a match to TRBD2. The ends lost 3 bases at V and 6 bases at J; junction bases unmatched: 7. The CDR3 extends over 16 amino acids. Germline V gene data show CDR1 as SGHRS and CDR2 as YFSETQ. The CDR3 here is CASSWPRLAGANEQFF. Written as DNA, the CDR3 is TGCGCCAGCAGCTGGCCCCGACTAGCGGGGGCCAATGAGCAGTTCTTC.